The subject of this entry is one T cell receptor beta chain. The source of the sample is a study of control samples from healthy donors and cancer patients. Sequencing was performed with immunoSEQ multiplex PCR; in TCRdb, only in-frame clones are kept and a portion is missing. The sample consists of roughly 120,000 clones, about nine tenths of them appearing once. Germline CDR1 reads KGHSH; CDR2 reads LQKENI. The junction had 5 bases not matched to a gene; V was cut back by 0 bases and J by 6 bases. The CDR3 consists of 16 residues. The sequence came from a woman between 18 and 29 years old in good health. Sequencing input: blood. The chain employs TRBV18 and TRBJ2-2, with TRBD1 matching over 9 bases. CDR3 in amino acids: CASSPPSRTGAGELFF. Here the CDR3 DNA reads TGTGCCAGCTCACCACCTTCTAGGACAGGGGCCGGGGAGCTGTTTTTT.